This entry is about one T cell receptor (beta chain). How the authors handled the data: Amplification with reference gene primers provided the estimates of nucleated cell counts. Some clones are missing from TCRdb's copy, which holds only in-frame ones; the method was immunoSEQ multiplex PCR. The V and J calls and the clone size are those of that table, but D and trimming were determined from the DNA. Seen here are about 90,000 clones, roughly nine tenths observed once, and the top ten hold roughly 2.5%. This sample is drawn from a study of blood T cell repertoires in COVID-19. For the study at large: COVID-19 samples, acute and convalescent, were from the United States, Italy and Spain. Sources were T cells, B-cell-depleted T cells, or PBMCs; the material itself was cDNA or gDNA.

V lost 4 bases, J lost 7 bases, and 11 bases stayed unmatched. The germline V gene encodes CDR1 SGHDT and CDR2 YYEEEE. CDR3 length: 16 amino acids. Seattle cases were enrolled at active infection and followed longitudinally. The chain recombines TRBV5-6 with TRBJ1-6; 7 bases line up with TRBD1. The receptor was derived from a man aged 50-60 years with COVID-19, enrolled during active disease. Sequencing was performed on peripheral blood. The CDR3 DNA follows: TGTGCCAGCAGCCAGAGTGGGACAGTGAGAAATTCACCCCTCCACTTT. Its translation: CASSQSGTVRNSPLHF.